This T cell receptor beta chain was recovered during a study of blood T cell repertoires in COVID-19. Overall study: Samples came from the United States, Italy and Spain, spanning acute and convalescent COVID-19. T cells, B-cell-depleted T cells, or PBMCs provided the cDNA or gDNA that served as material.

Germline V lookup: CDR1 SGHRS, CDR2 YFSETQ. The J segment lost 2 bases and the V segment lost 0 bases, leaving 8 bases of the junction unmatched. There are 18 residues in the CDR3. In the source study's methods: Reference gene primers were amplified, and this amplification served to estimate nucleated cell counts. Libraries were prepared by immunoSEQ multiplex PCR; TCRdb keeps only in-frame clonotypes and omits some of them. D and trimming were read from the DNA, whereas the V and J calls and clone size are those reported in that table. The table has about 54,000 clones, roughly four fifths seen once; the top ten hold 1.5% to 2%.

This TCR came from a woman aged 60 to 75 with acute or convalescent COVID-19. Sequenced: peripheral blood. The rearrangement joins TRBV5-1 to TRBJ1-3; TRBD1 matches at 10 bases. The DNA of the CDR3 is TGCGCCAGCAGCTTGGTGACAGGGGGCATGGTCGCTGGAAACACCATATATTTT. Its translation is CASSLVTGGMVAGNTIYF.